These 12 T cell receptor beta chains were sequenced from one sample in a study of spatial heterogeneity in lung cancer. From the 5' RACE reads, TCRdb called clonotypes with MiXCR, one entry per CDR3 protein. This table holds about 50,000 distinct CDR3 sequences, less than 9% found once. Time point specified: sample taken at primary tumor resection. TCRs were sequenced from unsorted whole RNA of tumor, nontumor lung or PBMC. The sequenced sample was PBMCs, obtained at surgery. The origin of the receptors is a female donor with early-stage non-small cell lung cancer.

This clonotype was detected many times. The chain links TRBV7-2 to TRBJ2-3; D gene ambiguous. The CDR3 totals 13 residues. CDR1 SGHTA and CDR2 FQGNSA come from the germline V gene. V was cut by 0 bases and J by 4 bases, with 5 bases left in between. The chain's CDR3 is CASSLAGPDTQYF. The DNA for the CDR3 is TGTGCCAGCAGCTTAGCTGGCCCAGATACGCAGTATTTT.

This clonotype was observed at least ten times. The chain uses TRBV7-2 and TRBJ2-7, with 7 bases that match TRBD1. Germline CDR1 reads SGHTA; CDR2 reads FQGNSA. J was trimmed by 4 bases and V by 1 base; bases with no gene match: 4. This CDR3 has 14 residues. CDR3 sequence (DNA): TGTGCCAGCAGCTTAGTGCCCAGGGGGTACGAGCAGTACTTC. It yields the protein CASSLVPRGYEQYF.

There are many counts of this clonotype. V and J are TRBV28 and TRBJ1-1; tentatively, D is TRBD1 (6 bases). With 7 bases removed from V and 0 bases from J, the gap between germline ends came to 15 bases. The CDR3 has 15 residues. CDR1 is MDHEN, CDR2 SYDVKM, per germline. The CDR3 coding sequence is TGTGCCAGCACCAACACGGGGGCGGTGAACACTGAAGCTTTCTTT. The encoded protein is CASTNTGAVNTEAFF.

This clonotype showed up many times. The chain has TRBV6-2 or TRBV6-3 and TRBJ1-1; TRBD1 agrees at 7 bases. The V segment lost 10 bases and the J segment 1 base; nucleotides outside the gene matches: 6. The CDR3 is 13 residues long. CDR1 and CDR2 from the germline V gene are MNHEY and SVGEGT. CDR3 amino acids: CATVDRPNTEAFF. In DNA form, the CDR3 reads TGTGCCACCGTGGACAGGCCGAACACTGAAGCTTTCTTT.

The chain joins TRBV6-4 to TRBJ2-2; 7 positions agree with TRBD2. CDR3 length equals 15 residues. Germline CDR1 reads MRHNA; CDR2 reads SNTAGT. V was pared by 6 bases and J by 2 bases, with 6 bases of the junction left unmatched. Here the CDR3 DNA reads TGTGCCAGCAGCCCCAGCGGGACCAACACCGGGGAGCTGTTTTTT. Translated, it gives CASSPSGTNTGELFF.

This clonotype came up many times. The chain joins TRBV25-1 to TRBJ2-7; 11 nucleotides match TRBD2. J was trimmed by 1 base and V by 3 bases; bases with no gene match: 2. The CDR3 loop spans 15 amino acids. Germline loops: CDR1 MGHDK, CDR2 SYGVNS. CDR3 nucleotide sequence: TGTGCCAGCAGTGAGGGACTAGCGGTATCCTACGAGCAGTACTTC. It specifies CASSEGLAVSYEQYF.

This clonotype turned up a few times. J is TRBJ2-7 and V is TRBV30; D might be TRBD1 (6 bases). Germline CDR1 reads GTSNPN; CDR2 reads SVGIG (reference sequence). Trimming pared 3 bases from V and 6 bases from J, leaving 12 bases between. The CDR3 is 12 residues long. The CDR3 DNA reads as TGTGCCTGGAGATATACAGGGACCGAGCAGTACTTC. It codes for CAWRYTGTEQYF.

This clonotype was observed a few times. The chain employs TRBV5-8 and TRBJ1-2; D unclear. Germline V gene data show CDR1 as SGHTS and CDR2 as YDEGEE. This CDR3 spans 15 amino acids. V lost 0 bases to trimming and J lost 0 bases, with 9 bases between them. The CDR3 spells CASSLEGDANYGYTF. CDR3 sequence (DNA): TGTGCCAGCAGCTTGGAAGGCGATGCTAACTATGGCTACACCTTC.

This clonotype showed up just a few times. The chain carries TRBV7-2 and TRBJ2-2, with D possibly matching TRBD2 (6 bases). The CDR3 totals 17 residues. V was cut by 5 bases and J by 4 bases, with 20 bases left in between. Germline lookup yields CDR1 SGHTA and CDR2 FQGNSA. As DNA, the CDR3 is TGTGCCAGCAGCCGATTCCGGGGGACCAAACTCACCGGGGAGCTGTTTTTT. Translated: CASSRFRGTKLTGELFF.

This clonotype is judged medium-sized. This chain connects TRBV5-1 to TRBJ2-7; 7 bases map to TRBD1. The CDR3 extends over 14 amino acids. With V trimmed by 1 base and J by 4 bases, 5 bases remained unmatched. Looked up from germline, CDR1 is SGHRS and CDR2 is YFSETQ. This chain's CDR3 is CASSLTRGPYEQYF. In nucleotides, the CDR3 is TGCGCCAGCAGCTTGACGAGGGGGCCATACGAGCAGTACTTC.

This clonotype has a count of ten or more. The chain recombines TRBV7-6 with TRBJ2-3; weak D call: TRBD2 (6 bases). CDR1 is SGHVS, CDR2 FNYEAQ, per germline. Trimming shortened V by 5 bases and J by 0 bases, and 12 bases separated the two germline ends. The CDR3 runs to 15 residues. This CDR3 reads CASSATGASTDTQYF. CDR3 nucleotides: TGTGCCAGCAGCGCAACGGGAGCGAGCACAGATACGCAGTATTTT.

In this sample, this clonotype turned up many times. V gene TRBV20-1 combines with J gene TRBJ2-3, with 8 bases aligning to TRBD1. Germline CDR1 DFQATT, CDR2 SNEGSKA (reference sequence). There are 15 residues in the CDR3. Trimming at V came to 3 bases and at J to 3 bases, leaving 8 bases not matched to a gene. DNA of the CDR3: TGCAGTGCTAGGGACCAGGGGGCTAGTACAGATACGCAGTATTTT. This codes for CSARDQGASTDTQYF.